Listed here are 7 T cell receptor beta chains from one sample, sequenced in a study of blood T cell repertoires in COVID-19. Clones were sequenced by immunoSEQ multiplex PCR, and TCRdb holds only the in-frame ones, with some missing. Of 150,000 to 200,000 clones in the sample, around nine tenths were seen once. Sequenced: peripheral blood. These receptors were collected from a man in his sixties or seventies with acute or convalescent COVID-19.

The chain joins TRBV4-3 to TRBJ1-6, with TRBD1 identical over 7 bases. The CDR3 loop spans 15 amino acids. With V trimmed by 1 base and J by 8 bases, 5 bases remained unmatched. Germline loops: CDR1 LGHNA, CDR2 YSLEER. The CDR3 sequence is CASSQGGGGYSPLHF. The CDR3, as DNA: TGCGCCAGCAGCCAAGGTGGAGGGGGCTATTCACCCCTCCACTTT.

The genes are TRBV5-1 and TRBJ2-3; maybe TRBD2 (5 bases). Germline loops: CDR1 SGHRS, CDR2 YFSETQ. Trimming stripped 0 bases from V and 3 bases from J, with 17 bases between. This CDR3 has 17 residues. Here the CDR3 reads CASSLVLSRDGTDTQYF. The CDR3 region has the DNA TGCGCCAGCAGCTTGGTGCTCTCTCGGGATGGGACAGATACGCAGTATTTT.

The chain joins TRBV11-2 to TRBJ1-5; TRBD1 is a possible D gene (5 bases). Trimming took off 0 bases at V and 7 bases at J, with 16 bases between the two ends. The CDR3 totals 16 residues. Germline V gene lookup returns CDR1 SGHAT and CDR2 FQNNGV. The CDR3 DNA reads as TGTGCCAGCAGCTTAGAGGGCGTTCGGGGGTGGCAGCCCCAGCATTTT. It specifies CASSLEGVRGWQPQHF.

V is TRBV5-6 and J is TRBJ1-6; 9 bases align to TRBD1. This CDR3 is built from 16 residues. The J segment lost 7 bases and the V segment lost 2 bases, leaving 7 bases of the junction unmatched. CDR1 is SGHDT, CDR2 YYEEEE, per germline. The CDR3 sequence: CASSFRQGVANSPLHF. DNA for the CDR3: TGTGCCAGCAGCTTCAGACAGGGGGTGGCAAATTCACCCCTCCACTTT.

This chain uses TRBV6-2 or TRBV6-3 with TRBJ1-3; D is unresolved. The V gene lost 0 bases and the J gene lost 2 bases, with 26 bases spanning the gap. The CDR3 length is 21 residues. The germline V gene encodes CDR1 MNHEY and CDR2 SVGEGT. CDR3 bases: TGTGCCAGCAGTTACTCACTTACCGGGTCCTTTCCCATGATTACTGGAAACACCATATATTTT. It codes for CASSYSLTGSFPMITGNTIYF.

The CDR3 DNA is TGTGCCAGAAGCTCACCCGTTTTGAGCTGCGCATTCTACAATGAGCAGTTCTTC. It encodes CARSSPVLSCAFYNEQFF. The V gene is TRBV5-3, the J gene TRBJ2-1; no clear D. TRBV5-3 belongs to the ORF category, with a function that is uncertain. V was cut by 3 bases and J by 3 bases, with 22 bases left in between. The CDR3 is made up of 18 amino acids.

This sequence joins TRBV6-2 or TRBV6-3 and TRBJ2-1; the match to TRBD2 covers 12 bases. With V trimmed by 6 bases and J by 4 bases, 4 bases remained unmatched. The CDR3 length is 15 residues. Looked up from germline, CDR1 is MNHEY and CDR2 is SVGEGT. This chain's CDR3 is CASSQLAGGYNEQFF. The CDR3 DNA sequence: TGTGCCAGCAGCCAACTAGCGGGAGGATACAATGAGCAGTTCTTC.